What follows are 22 T cell receptor beta chains derived from one specimen sequenced in a study of blood T cell repertoires in COVID-19. Clones were sequenced by immunoSEQ multiplex PCR, and TCRdb holds only the in-frame ones, with some missing. The profile covers a few hundred thousand clones, with approximately 85% appearing a single time and 3.5% to 5.5% taken by the ten largest. Source material: PBMCs or T cells enriched from blood (not recorded which). These receptor sequences come from a woman aged 25 to 39 who had recovered from COVID-19.

A word on this clone: The identical CDR3 is also encoded by other nucleotide sequences in the sample. The V and J genes are TRBV28 and TRBJ2-1, with D possibly TRBD1 on 6 matching bases. The CDR3 sequence is 12 residues long. Trimming shortened V by 6 bases and J by 6 bases, and 9 bases separated the two germline ends. Per germline, CDR1 MDHEN and CDR2 SYDVKM. Here the CDR3 reads CASSRDTNEQFF. The CDR3 DNA is TGTGCCAGCAGCCGGGACACCAATGAGCAGTTCTTC.

The rearrangement joins TRBV19 to TRBJ1-5, with 7 bases identical to TRBD1. V lost 9 bases, J lost 4 bases, and 6 bases stayed unmatched. Germline CDR1 reads LNHDA; CDR2 reads SQIVND (reference sequence). This CDR3 is 13 amino acids long. The CDR3 loop reads CASTPQGNQPQHF. The CDR3 nucleotides read TGTGCCAGCACGCCACAGGGGAATCAGCCCCAGCATTTT.

The chain carries TRBV10-3 and TRBJ2-3, with 8 bases fitting TRBD1. The CDR3 is made up of 15 amino acids. Trimming removed 0 bases from V and 3 bases from J; junction bases left unmatched: 2. Germline CDR1 reads ENHRY; CDR2 reads SYGVKD. The CDR3 nucleotides read TGTGCCATCAGTGAGTCGGGACAGGCTACAGATACGCAGTATTTT. This gives the protein CAISESGQATDTQYF.

The chain links TRBV7-9 to TRBJ2-5; D gene uncertain. This CDR3 region has 15 residues. Trimming took 2 bases from V and 4 from J, leaving 14 bases between them. The germline CDR1 and CDR2 sequences are SEHNR and FQNEAQ (reference sequence). Written as DNA, the CDR3 is TGTGCCAGCAGCTTATTCTCAGTTTCAGGAGAGACCCAGTACTTC. This sequence encodes CASSLFSVSGETQYF.

The chain has TRBV7-8 and TRBJ2-7; 11 nucleotides match TRBD2. The CDR3 is made up of 21 amino acids. Trimming cost V 5 bases and J 4 bases; bases outside gene matches: 25. Germline V gives CDR1 SGHVS, CDR2 FQNEAQ. This CDR3 is CASSPGVGRVTSGGKTYEQYF. Here the CDR3 DNA reads TGTGCCAGCAGCCCAGGGGTGGGAAGGGTTACTAGCGGGGGTAAGACGTACGAGCAGTACTTC.

V and J are TRBV7-2 and TRBJ2-1, with 11 bases lining up with TRBD2. The CDR3 contains 15 residues. The V gene's germline CDR1 is SGHTA and CDR2 FQGNSA. V trimming: 5 bases; J trimming: 4 bases; junction bases outside the gene matches: 4. The chain's CDR3 is CASSLSGGVYNEQFF. In DNA form, the CDR3 reads TGTGCCAGCAGCCTTAGCGGGGGGGTATACAATGAGCAGTTCTTC.

This chain uses TRBV11-1 with TRBJ2-3; maybe TRBD2 (5 bases). This CDR3 has 16 residues. CDR1 and CDR2 from the germline V gene are SGHAT and FQDESV (reference sequence). V lost 0 bases to trimming and J lost 2 bases, with 12 bases between them. The CDR3 reads CASSLARTEFTDTQYF. The CDR3 DNA is TGTGCCAGCAGCTTAGCCCGGACTGAATTCACAGATACGCAGTATTTT.

The chain joins TRBV27 to TRBJ2-1; 10 nucleotides line up with TRBD2. CDR1 is MNHEY and CDR2 is SMNVEV in the germline V gene (reference sequence). Trimming took 5 bases from V and 7 from J; bases not matched to a gene: 11. The CDR3 consists of 16 residues. CDR3 coding DNA: TGTGCCAGCAGTCTTGATAGGCTAGCGGGAGAAAATGAGCAGTTCTTC. It translates to CASSLDRLAGENEQFF.

V usage is TRBV25-1 and J usage is TRBJ2-5; D is perhaps TRBD2 (5 bases). Germline V gives CDR1 MGHDK, CDR2 SYGVNS. V lost 5 bases to trimming and J lost 5 bases, with 15 bases between them. This CDR3 is built from 14 residues. CDR3 in amino acids: CASSKNGVGETQYF. CDR3 DNA: TGTGCCAGCAGTAAGAACGGGGTTGGGGAGACCCAGTACTTC.

The chain employs TRBV12-5 and TRBJ2-2; a weak D match, TRBD2 (6 bases). Germline values: CDR1 LGHNT, CDR2 FRNRAP. V was clipped by 7 bases and J by 4 bases, with 13 bases between them. The CDR3 has 14 residues. Written as DNA, the CDR3 is TGTGCTAGTGCCTCGGAGGGACCCACCGGGGAGCTGTTTTTT. It specifies CASASEGPTGELFF.

The V and J genes are TRBV10-1 and TRBJ1-2; no clear D gene. Germline V gene sequence: CDR1 WNHNN, CDR2 SYGVQD (reference sequence). This CDR3 is built from 13 residues. V gave up 3 bases and J gave up 4 bases, with 9 bases separating them. CDR3 residues: CASSERGPYGYTF. In DNA, the CDR3 is TGCGCCAGCAGTGAACGGGGTCCCTATGGCTACACCTTC.

The chain joins TRBV27 to TRBJ1-2; tentatively, D is TRBD1 (5 bases). The V end lost 3 bases, the J end lost 6 bases, and 26 bases lay between the germline ends. Germline-derived CDR1 and CDR2 are MNHEY and SMNVEV (reference sequence). CDR3 length equals 18 residues. The DNA for the CDR3 is TGTGCCAGCAGTTTGAATGCGGGGATTTGGCAGGGTTGGGATGGCTACACCTTC. Translating gives CASSLNAGIWQGWDGYTF.

The chain uses TRBV28 and TRBJ2-1; 8 bases match TRBD1. V lost 8 bases to trimming and J lost 7 bases; unmatched junction nucleotides: 7. Germline CDR1 MDHEN, CDR2 SYDVKM. The CDR3 consists of 13 residues. The CDR3 sequence is CASRRQGKNEQFF. The CDR3 nucleotides read TGTGCCAGCCGGAGACAGGGGAAAAATGAGCAGTTCTTC.

The chain uses TRBV5-4 and TRBJ2-6; 7 bases agree with TRBD2. With 0 bases clipped from V and 0 bases from J, the junction kept 0 bases outside the gene matches. This CDR3 has 16 amino acids. Germline V lookup: CDR1 SGHNT, CDR2 YYREEE (reference sequence). The CDR3 spells CASSLGGSSGANVLTF. Written as DNA, the CDR3 is TGTGCCAGCAGCTTGGGCGGGAGCTCTGGGGCCAACGTCCTGACTTTC.

The rearrangement joins TRBV5-1 to TRBJ2-1; 8 bases are shared with TRBD2. Germline CDR1 reads SGHRS; CDR2 reads YFSETQ. The CDR3 is 15 residues long. The ends lost 5 bases at V and 4 bases at J; junction bases unmatched: 8. This CDR3 reads CASRRVAGTYNEQFF. In nucleotides, the CDR3 is TGCGCCAGCAGGAGAGTAGCGGGAACTTACAATGAGCAGTTCTTC.

The gene calls are TRBV12-3 or TRBV12-4 and TRBJ2-3; 7 nucleotides agree with TRBD2. V lost 8 bases, J lost 5 bases, and 4 bases stayed unmatched. This CDR3 is built from 12 residues. CDR3 region: CASWGGRDTQYF. CDR3 bases: TGTGCCAGCTGGGGGGGGAGAGATACGCAGTATTTT.

CDR3 DNA sequence: TGTGCCAGCAGCCAATGGGGGGGTGAGCAGTTCTTC. It encodes CASSQWGGEQFF. V is TRBV3-1 (or the pseudogene TRBV3-2) and J is TRBJ2-1; 7 positions agree with TRBD2. This CDR3 has 12 amino acids. CDR1 and CDR2 from the germline V gene are LGHDT and YNNKEL (reference sequence). The trim removed 2 bases at V and 9 bases at J, leaving 1 base unmatched.

The chain joins TRBV4-1 to TRBJ2-4; 8 bases are a match to TRBD2. Germline V lookup: CDR1 MGHRA, CDR2 YSYEKL. After removal of 2 bases from V and 1 base from J, the junction contained 10 bases not matched to a gene. CDR3 length equals 18 residues. CDR3 residues: CASSQPVRLAGAKNIQYF. CDR3 sequence (DNA): TGCGCCAGCAGCCAACCAGTACGGCTAGCGGGTGCCAAAAACATTCAGTACTTC.

CDR3 DNA: TGTGCCAGCAGCCGGATACAGGGAGGCAATCAGCCCCAGCATTTT. It is translated as CASSRIQGGNQPQHF. The rearrangement uses TRBV6-5 and TRBJ1-5, with TRBD1 as a possible D gene (6 bases). The CDR3 consists of 15 residues. V lost 6 bases and J 2 bases, leaving 14 bases between the germline ends. The germline V gene encodes CDR1 MNHEY and CDR2 SVGAGI.

This chain joins TRBV24-1 and TRBJ2-3, with 8 bases matching TRBD2. The CDR3 spans 16 residues. The junction had 7 bases not matched to a gene; V was cut back by 5 bases and J by 1 base. Germline CDR1 KGHDR, CDR2 SFDVKD. CDR3 in DNA: TGTGCCACCAGTGCCGAGCGGGGGCCACGCACAGATACGCAGTATTTT. Amino acids: CATSAERGPRTDTQYF.

This chain uses TRBV7-9 with TRBJ1-2; 8 nucleotides agree with TRBD1. This CDR3 is 17 amino acids long. J lost 6 bases, V lost 1 base, and 13 bases had no gene match. Germline values: CDR1 SEHNR, CDR2 FQNEAQ (reference sequence). The CDR3 DNA follows: TGTGCCAGCAGCTTAGAGGACAGGGAGGACACTTCCAATGGCTACACCTTC. Translated, it gives CASSLEDREDTSNGYTF. Using reference TRBV7-9 and TRBJ1-2 for the parts outside the CDR3, the full variable domain is DTGVSQNPRHKITKRGQNVTFRCDPISEHNRLYWYRQTLGQGPEFLTYFQNEAQLEKSRLLSDRFSAERPKGSFSTLEIQRTEQGDSAMYLCASSLEDREDTSNGYTFGSGTRLTVV.

The CDR3 reads CASSGLARYEQFF. CDR3 nucleotides: TGTGCCAGCAGTGGACTAGCGCGGTATGAGCAGTTCTTC. The J gene is TRBJ2-1, the V gene TRBV12-3 or TRBV12-4, with 9 bases matching TRBD2. The V and J ends lost 5 bases and 8 bases, in that order; junction bases with no gene match: 4. CDR3 length: 13 residues.